This T cell receptor beta chain was captured in a study of shared clonotypes between healthy human individuals (dated by TCRdb to 2019 to 2021). General notes on the study: A couple of women and three men aged 18 to 49 years were included in the cohort. For each donor, CD4 naive and CD4 memory were each run on three plates, CD8 naive on two plates, and CD8 memory on one plate. The study deeply sequenced blood TCR repertoires of five healthy adults to estimate repertoire size and the extent of clonotype sharing between individuals. To increase sequencing depth and limit assay-specific biases, TCR repertoire library preparation and sequencing were carried out by different laboratories using diverse techniques. Leukapheresis yielded between about 0.85 and 10 billion PBMCs per donor.

Paper-wide results and their limitations: Clonotypes shared by all four sorted-subset donors showed higher generation probabilities than non-shared clonotypes. The genetic and exposure-history diversity represented was limited by the small number of donors. About 4.5% of naive CD4, 3.5% of naive CD8, 2.3% of memory CD4, and 0.4% of memory CD8 clonotypes were shared across a few donors. Sampling was limited to blood, and TCR repertoires in tissue likely differ from TCR repertoires in blood. Rarefaction of sorted-subset datasets indicated incomplete sequencing despite the large sequencing depth. Pairwise subsampling led to the expectation that sequencing depth would affect the degree of clonotype sharing among donors. Larger estimated clonotype richness was generally found for naive subsets than for memory subsets.

This clone was observed a handful of times. Which antigen it targets is not known. Base qualities are not recorded, but no much larger clone differs from it by a single base. Using the deep immunoSEQ assay, TCR CDR3 regions were amplified from genomic DNA by multiplex PCR. Genomic DNA extracted from each cell subset was distributed evenly over all wells of several immunoSEQ 96-well plates, and each plate served as one replicate. For sorted subsets, each replicate PCR was loaded with approximately 190 ng genomic DNA, equivalent to 25,000 to 35,000 T cell genomes. The purified libraries were quantified using a Qubit 3.0 fluorometer, sized with a Bioanalyzer 2100, and then quantified again using the KAPA Library Quantification kit. A separate single-read 150-cycle Illumina NextSeq 550 flow cell was used to sequence each immunoSEQ 96-well plate. The source study handled its data this way. Because the immunoSEQ output included only junctional sequences and no quality scores, the filtering could not be the same as the filtering used for full-length reads. To assign V/J genes and CDR3, sequences were annotated using PyIR, a Python wrapper for IgBLAST v1.9, with IMGT germline references. Reads with weak V/J assignments (E-value above 1e-6), missing CDR3, stop codons, out-of-frame junctions, or ambiguous translated residues were removed. V3J clonotypes were defined by identical inferred V gene, J gene, and CDR3 amino acid sequence. Percentage overlap between repertoires was calculated by dividing the number of shared unique clonotypes by the size of the smaller repertoire. Three approaches were used to assess repertoire richness: RTK rarefaction, the Chao1 estimator, and Recon v2.1 estimates of unobserved clonotypes. OLGA was used to compute generation probabilities for all TCRbeta clonotypes that the gDNA method yielded from a few donors. TCRdb took over this immuneACCESS table, retaining in-frame rearrangements with V and J assigned. Such tables are incomplete; in checked studies, under half of the missing clones stem from an unresolved V gene, and the remainder is unexplained. That table is the source of V, J and clone size, and D and trimming were worked out from the DNA. The sample profile shows over a million clones; more than 65% of them were found once. The ten biggest clones cover over 1.3% of the sample.

V and J are truncated by 1 base and 13 bases respectively, leaving an intervening sequence of 16 bases. Based on the germline V gene (reference sequence), the CDR1 and CDR2 sequences are LNHNV and YYDKDF. From the cysteine through the phenylalanine, the CDR3 covers 14 amino acids. Of the read, only the CDR3 DNA is kept; its 42 bases are in frame from base 1. The donors were healthy, HIV-negative adults who had no recently reported acute infections or vaccinations. Every donor was a Caucasian adult residing in Nashville, Tennessee, USA. CD4+ T cells were enriched by magnetic negative selection, after which naive cells were positively selected on CD45RA and the negative fraction was taken as the memory subset. After blood collection by leukapheresis, PBMCs were isolated using Ficoll-Histopaque density gradient centrifugation and then cryopreserved in the vapor phase of liquid nitrogen. Analytical flow cytometry was used to check the purity and quantity of every magnetically sorted T cell population. From each sorted fraction, genomic DNA was isolated and quantified by UV absorbance on a Nanodrop 2000c.

Sequencing was done on a sample of memory CD4+ T cells sorted from blood. This sample's cell subset or site label indicates: CD45RA-negative fraction. This receptor was obtained from a man aged 18 to 30 in good health. The rearranged segments are TRBV15 and TRBJ1-4, with no confident D gene call. CDR3 protein: CATSRAGFSGSLFF. The DNA is TGTGCCACCAGCAGAGCGGGATTCTCCGGTTCACTGTTTTTT.